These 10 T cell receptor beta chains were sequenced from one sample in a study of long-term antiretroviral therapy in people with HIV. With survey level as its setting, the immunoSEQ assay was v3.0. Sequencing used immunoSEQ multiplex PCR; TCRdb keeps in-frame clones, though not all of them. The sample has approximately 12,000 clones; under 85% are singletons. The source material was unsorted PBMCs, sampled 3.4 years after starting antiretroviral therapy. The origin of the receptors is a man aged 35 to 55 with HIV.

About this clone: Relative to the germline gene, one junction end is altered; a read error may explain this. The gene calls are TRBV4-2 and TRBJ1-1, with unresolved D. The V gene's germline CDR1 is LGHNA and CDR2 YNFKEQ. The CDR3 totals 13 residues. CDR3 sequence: CASSQDQHPEAFF. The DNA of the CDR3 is TGTGCCAGCAGCCAAGATCAGCATCCTGAGGCTTTCTTT.

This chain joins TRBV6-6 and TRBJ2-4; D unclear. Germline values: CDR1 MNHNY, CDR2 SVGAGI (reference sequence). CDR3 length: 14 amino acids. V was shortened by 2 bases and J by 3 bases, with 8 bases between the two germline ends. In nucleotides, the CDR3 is TGTGCCAGCAGTTACGGTGGTAACAAAAACATTCAGTACTTC. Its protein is CASSYGGNKNIQYF.

CDR3 amino acids: CASSLGQYSYEQYF. DNA for the CDR3: TGTGCCAGCAGCCTCGGACAGTACTCCTACGAGCAGTACTTC. The chain couples TRBV5-6 to TRBJ2-7; possibly TRBD1 for D (6 bases). Trimming pared 4 bases from V and 0 bases from J, leaving 11 bases between. CDR3 size: 14 residues. Per germline, CDR1 SGHDT and CDR2 YYEEEE.

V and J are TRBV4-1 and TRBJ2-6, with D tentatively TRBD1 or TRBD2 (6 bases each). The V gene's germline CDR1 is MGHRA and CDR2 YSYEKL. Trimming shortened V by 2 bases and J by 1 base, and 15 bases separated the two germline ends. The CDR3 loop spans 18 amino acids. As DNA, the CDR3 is TGCGCCAGCAGCCAAATCCAGGGGAGGTTTTCTGGGGCCAACGTCCTGACTTTC. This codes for CASSQIQGRFSGANVLTF.

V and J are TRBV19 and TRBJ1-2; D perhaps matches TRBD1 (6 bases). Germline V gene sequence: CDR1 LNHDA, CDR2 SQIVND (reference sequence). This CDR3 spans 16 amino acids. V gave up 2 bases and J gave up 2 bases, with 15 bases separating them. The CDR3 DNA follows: TGTGCCAGTAGTATATACGCCCTGACAGGAAACTATGGCTACACCTTC. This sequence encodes CASSIYALTGNYGYTF. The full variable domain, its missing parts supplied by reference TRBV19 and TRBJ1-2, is DGGITQSPKYLFRKEGQNVTLSCEQNLNHDAMYWYRQDPGQGLRLIYYSQIVNDFQKGDIAEGYSVSREKKESFPLTVTSAQKNPTAFYLCASSIYALTGNYGYTFGSGTRLTVV.

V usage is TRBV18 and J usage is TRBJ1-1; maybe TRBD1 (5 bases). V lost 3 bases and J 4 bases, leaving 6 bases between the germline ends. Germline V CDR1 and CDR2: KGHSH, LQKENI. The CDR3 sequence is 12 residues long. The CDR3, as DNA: TGTGCCAGCTCACCCAGGGTCACTGAAGCTTTCTTT. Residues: CASSPRVTEAFF.

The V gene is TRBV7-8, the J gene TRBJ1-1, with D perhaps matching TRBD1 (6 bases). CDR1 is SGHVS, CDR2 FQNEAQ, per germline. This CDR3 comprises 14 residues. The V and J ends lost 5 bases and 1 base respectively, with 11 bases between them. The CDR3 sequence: CASSGSRGNTEAFF. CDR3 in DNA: TGTGCCAGCAGCGGAAGCAGGGGGAACACTGAAGCTTTCTTT.

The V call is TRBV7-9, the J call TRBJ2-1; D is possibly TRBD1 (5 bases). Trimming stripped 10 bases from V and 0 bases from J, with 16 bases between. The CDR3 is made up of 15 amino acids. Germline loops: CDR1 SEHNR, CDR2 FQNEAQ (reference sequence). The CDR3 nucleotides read TGTGCCATCAACTCCCAGGGAAGCTCCTACAATGAGCAGTTCTTC. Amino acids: CAINSQGSSYNEQFF. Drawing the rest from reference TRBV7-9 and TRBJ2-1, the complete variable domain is DTGVSQNPRHKITKRGQNVTFRCDPISEHNRLYWYRQTLGQGPEFLTYFQNEAQLEKSRLLSDRFSAERPKGSFSTLEIQRTEQGDSAMYLCAINSQGSSYNEQFFGPGTRLTVL.

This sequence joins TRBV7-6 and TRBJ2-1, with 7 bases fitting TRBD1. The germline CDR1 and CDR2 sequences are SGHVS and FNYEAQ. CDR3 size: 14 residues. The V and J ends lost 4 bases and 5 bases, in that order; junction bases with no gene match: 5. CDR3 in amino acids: CASSSRDSNNEQFF. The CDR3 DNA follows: TGTGCCAGCAGCTCCCGGGACAGCAACAATGAGCAGTTCTTC.

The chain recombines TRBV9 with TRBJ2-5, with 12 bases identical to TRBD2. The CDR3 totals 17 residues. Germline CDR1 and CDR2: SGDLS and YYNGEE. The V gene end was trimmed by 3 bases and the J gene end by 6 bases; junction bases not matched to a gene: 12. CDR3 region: CASSESTSGSSRQTQYF. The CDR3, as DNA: TGTGCCAGCAGCGAATCGACTAGCGGGAGTTCGAGGCAGACCCAGTACTTC.